These 18 T cell receptor beta chains were sequenced from one sample in a study of beta chain features in type 1 diabetes. TCRB transcripts that were expressed got sequenced, as all of the isolated RNA had been reverse transcribed. The repertoire was sequenced with immunoSEQ multiplex PCR; TCRdb's copy has only in-frame clones and lacks some. The profile shows a few hundred thousand clones, more than 12% of them singletons. Specimen: naive CD4+ T cells from blood. These receptors were obtained from a woman in her late teens or twenties in good health.

This clone was seen a few times. This chain links TRBV2 with TRBJ1-4; a weak D match, TRBD1 (6 bases). V lost 6 bases, J lost 4 bases, and 12 bases lay in between. CDR1 and CDR2 from the germline V gene are SNHLY and FYNNEI. CDR3 length: 14 amino acids. In DNA, the CDR3 is TGTGCCAGCAGAGTGACAGGTTTTAATGAAAAACTGTTTTTT. Encoded protein: CASRVTGFNEKLFF.

This chain links TRBV23-1 with TRBJ1-2, with 9 bases fitting TRBD1. TRBV23-1 is an ORF, and what it does is uncertain. The V gene end was trimmed by 3 bases and the J gene end by 7 bases; junction bases not matched to a gene: 12. The CDR3 runs to 16 residues. CDR3 DNA: TGCGCCAGCAGTCAGTTGTTACAGGGGGCGCGTCGTGGCTACACCTTC. This encodes CASSQLLQGARRGYTF.

The V call is TRBV4-2, the J call TRBJ1-2; 10 nucleotides align to TRBD1. V shed 2 bases, J shed 4 bases, and the junction held 4 bases outside the gene matches. The length of the CDR3 is 15 residues. Per the germline V gene, CDR1 is LGHNA and CDR2 is YNFKEQ. This CDR3 reads CASSQSGQGSYGYTF. The DNA for the CDR3 is TGTGCCAGCAGCCAATCGGGACAGGGGAGCTATGGCTACACCTTC.

This chain joins TRBV7-2 and TRBJ1-2; TRBD1 aligns across 9 bases. This CDR3 is 15 amino acids long. Unmatched junction bases numbered 12, after V lost 5 bases and J lost 8 bases. Germline V gene data show CDR1 as SGHTA and CDR2 as FQGNSA. CDR3 DNA sequence: TGTGCCAGCAGCCGGTGGACAGGGGTCGAAGGAGGCTACACCTTC. Translated: CASSRWTGVEGGYTF.

This clone turned up a few times. The genes are TRBV10-3 and TRBJ2-5, with TRBD1 identical over 7 bases. The V and J ends lost 7 bases and 8 bases, in that order; junction bases with no gene match: 10. Germline V gene lookup returns CDR1 ENHRY and CDR2 SYGVKD. This CDR3 comprises 13 residues. CDR3 sequence (DNA): TGTGCCATCACTGACAGGGTCCGGGCAACCCAGTACTTC. Translation gives CAITDRVRATQYF.

CDR3 residues: CATSRDGAGLRTQYF. CDR3 nucleotide sequence: TGTGCCACCAGCAGAGATGGAGCAGGGCTACGGACCCAGTACTTC. V usage is TRBV15 and J usage is TRBJ2-5; tentatively, D is TRBD1 (5 bases). Germline loops: CDR1 LNHNV, CDR2 YYDKDF (reference sequence). Trimming removed 0 bases at V and 7 bases at J, with 15 bases between. This CDR3 spans 15 amino acids.

This clone has a handful of counts. J is TRBJ2-7 and V is TRBV18; 9 bases line up with TRBD1. Per the germline V gene, CDR1 is KGHSH and CDR2 is LQKENI. Losses at the gene ends were 10 bases for V and 5 bases for J; bases not matched to a gene: 9. There are 13 residues in the CDR3. The CDR3 reads CATTGQGRNEQYF. CDR3 nucleotides: TGTGCCACCACGGGACAGGGCAGGAACGAGCAGTACTTC.

The CDR3 spells CSAGQLLAGMGEQFF. The CDR3 DNA is TGCAGCGCCGGCCAACTTCTAGCGGGAATGGGTGAGCAGTTCTTC. The rearrangement uses TRBV29-1 and TRBJ2-1; 9 nucleotides agree with TRBD2. Germline V lookup: CDR1 SQVTM, CDR2 ANQGSEA. The ends lost 7 bases at V and 9 bases at J; junction bases unmatched: 16. The CDR3 length is 15 residues.

This clone was observed a few times. The CDR3 DNA sequence: TGTGCCTGGAGTGTACATCGTAGCAGCGGCAATCAGCCCCAGCATTTT. It specifies CAWSVHRSSGNQPQHF. The chain uses TRBV30 and TRBJ1-5; D uncertain. Germline values: CDR1 GTSNPN, CDR2 SVGIG (reference sequence). Trimming cost V 0 bases and J 2 bases, with 14 bases left between them. CDR3 length equals 16 residues.

This rearrangement joins TRBV30 to TRBJ1-2; D might be TRBD1 (5 bases). Trimming took 7 bases from V and 3 from J, leaving 12 bases between them. The germline CDR1 and CDR2 sequences are GTSNPN and SVGIG (reference sequence). The CDR3 length is 12 residues. The CDR3 is CAFRDFYYGYTF. The DNA of the CDR3 is TGTGCCTTCCGGGACTTCTACTATGGCTACACCTTC.

The rearrangement uses TRBV9 and TRBJ1-1, with no clear D. CDR3 length: 14 amino acids. In germline, CDR1 is SGDLS, CDR2 YYNGEE. Between the trimmed V and J ends, which lost 4 bases and 6 bases, there was a span of 16 bases. The CDR3 coding sequence is TGTGCCAGCAGCCACACTCCCGACGGAGCTGAAGCTTTCTTT. Its protein product is CASSHTPDGAEAFF.

This clone was seen a handful of times. The V gene is TRBV5-4, the J gene TRBJ2-1; 10 bases fit TRBD1. Germline-derived CDR1 and CDR2 are SGHNT and YYREEE (reference sequence). The CDR3 is made up of 16 amino acids. After removal of 4 bases from V and 8 bases from J, the junction contained 12 bases not matched to a gene. The CDR3 loop reads CASSIRLGQGYDEQFF. The CDR3 nucleotides are TGTGCCAGCAGCATAAGGTTGGGACAGGGGTATGATGAGCAGTTCTTC.

This clone appeared a few times. The chain recombines TRBV29-1 with TRBJ2-1; TRBD2 agrees at 13 bases. The CDR3 has 14 residues. Germline values: CDR1 SQVTM, CDR2 ANQGSEA. V gave up 4 bases and J gave up 12 bases; unmatched junction bases: 9. CDR3 amino acids: CSVARLAGGKVQFF. The CDR3, as DNA: TGCAGCGTTGCGAGACTAGCGGGAGGAAAGGTGCAGTTCTTC.

In this sample, this clone turned up a few times. The CDR3 DNA reads as TGTGCCAGTAGTTCCCGCGGACAGGGATATAGCAATCAGCCCCAGCATTTT. Protein: CASSSRGQGYSNQPQHF. V is TRBV19 and J is TRBJ1-5; 8 bases match TRBD1. CDR1 is LNHDA, CDR2 SQIVND, per germline (reference sequence). J lost 0 bases, V lost 5 bases, and 9 bases had no gene match. This CDR3 region has 17 residues.

This clone turned up a few times. The V gene is TRBV4-2, the J gene TRBJ2-1, with TRBD1 as a possible D gene (6 bases). Germline CDR1 LGHNA, CDR2 YNFKEQ. The CDR3 covers 15 residues. V lost 1 base to trimming and J lost 6 bases, with 13 bases between them. The CDR3 DNA is TGTGCCAGCAGCCAAGTATCGGCAGGGGTCAATGAGCAGTTCTTC. It translates to CASSQVSAGVNEQFF.

This clone was seen a few times. The rearrangement joins TRBV28 to TRBJ2-1; the D is unclear. V gave up 4 bases and J gave up 3 bases, with 4 bases separating them. Germline CDR1 and CDR2: MDHEN and SYDVKM. The CDR3 is 12 residues long. The CDR3 region is CASSYNYNEQFF. The CDR3 DNA sequence: TGTGCCAGCAGTTACAACTACAATGAGCAGTTCTTC.

This clone came up a few times. This chain links TRBV27 with TRBJ2-3; D is perhaps TRBD1 (5 bases). Deletions cut 5 bases from V and 4 bases from J, with 13 bases between. The CDR3 sequence is 14 residues long. CDR1 MNHEY and CDR2 SMNVEV come from the germline V gene (reference sequence). The CDR3 coding sequence is TGTGCCAGCAGTACCTATCAAGGGGCAGATACGCAGTATTTT. Its translation is CASSTYQGADTQYF.

This clone has a handful of counts. The J gene is TRBJ1-2, the V gene TRBV6-1; D gene uncertain. V was cut by 4 bases and J by 3 bases, with 15 bases left in between. CDR3 length: 15 residues. CDR1 is MNHNS, CDR2 SASEGT, per germline. The CDR3 DNA is TGTGCCAGCAGTGCCGGGTCCTCGGGGTACTATGGCTACACCTTC. Translating gives CASSAGSSGYYGYTF.